This T cell receptor (beta chain) is from a study of Ad26.COV2.S vaccination and SARS-CoV-2 variants. Using immunoSEQ multiplex PCR, the repertoire was profiled, and TCRdb retains in-frame clones only, with some absent. This table has hundreds of thousands of clones, roughly 90% appearing once. Points on this clone: Its matching antigen is unknown.

Whole-study findings and limits: Responses of spike-specific T cells (both CD8+ and CD4+) reportedly showed substantial breadth after vaccination. The TCR breadth and depth analyses may have understated or missed part of the total T cell responses.

Treatment described: some 19 received Ad26.COV2.S at low or high dose, single or two shots; about 5 received placebo; per-sample allocation not given. Sampling was performed 63 days after the first vaccine or placebo injection. Spike of the Wuhan-strain SARS-CoV-2 was expressed by an Ad26 vector, which formed the vaccine. The CDR3 length is 16 residues. V shed 4 bases and J 4 bases; nucleotides not matched to a gene: 8. The germline V gene encodes CDR1 SGHDN and CDR2 FVKESK. The V and J genes are TRBV14 and TRBJ2-5; TRBD2 aligns across 11 bases. The sample consisted of peripheral blood, taken in a trial of Ad26.COV2.S vaccine versus placebo. This clonotype was sampled from a person between 18 and 65 years old who received the Ad26.COV2.S COVID-19 vaccine or a placebo. CDR3 DNA sequence: TGTGCCAGCAGCCTCTTGACTAGCGGGGTCGGAGAGACCCAGTACTTC. Translation gives CASSLLTSGVGETQYF.